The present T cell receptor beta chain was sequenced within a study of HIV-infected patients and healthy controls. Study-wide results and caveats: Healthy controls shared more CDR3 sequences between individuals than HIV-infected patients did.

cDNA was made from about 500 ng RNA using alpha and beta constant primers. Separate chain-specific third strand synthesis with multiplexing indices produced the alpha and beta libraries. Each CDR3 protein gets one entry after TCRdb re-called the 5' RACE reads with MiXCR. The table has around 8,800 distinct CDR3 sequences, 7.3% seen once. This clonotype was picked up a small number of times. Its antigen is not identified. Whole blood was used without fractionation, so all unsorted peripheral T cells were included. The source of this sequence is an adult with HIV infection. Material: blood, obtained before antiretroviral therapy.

This CDR3 is CASSRDRGRTGELFF. CDR3 in DNA: TGTGCCAGCAGTAGGGACAGGGGGCGCACCGGGGAGCTGTTTTTT. The J gene is TRBJ2-2, the V gene TRBV27; 12 bases fit TRBD1. The CDR3 has 15 residues. Germline V gene lookup returns CDR1 MNHEY and CDR2 SMNVEV (reference sequence). V shed 5 bases, J shed 4 bases, and the junction held 2 bases outside the gene matches.